One and the same sample provided the 11 T cell receptor beta chains below, sequenced in a study of sequential checkpoint blockade in melanoma. Described treatment: randomized to nivolumab then ipilimumab (arm A) or the reverse (arm B). Assay used: immunoSEQ multiplex PCR; TCRdb lists only in-frame clones, some missing. The sample contains 12,000 or so clones, 82% of which appear only once. Material: CD8+ T cells sorted from blood (inferred from file names), obtained from a patient given nivolumab and ipilimumab in sequence. The source of these receptors is a human donor with melanoma.

The gene calls are TRBV6-1 and TRBJ2-6, with D unclear. This CDR3 has 15 residues. CDR1 and CDR2 from the germline V gene are MNHNS and SASEGT. V was trimmed by 4 bases and J by 0 bases, leaving 7 bases between them. In DNA form, the CDR3 reads TGTGCCAGCAGTGTTGAGAGCTCTGGGGCCAACGTCCTGACTTTC. This gives the protein CASSVESSGANVLTF.

The chain combines TRBV28 with TRBJ2-7; D call uncertain. Trimming stripped 7 bases from V and 2 bases from J, with 9 bases between. The CDR3 runs to 12 residues. CDR1 and CDR2 from the germline V gene are MDHEN and SYDVKM. CDR3 coding DNA: TGTGCCAGCAATCACGGAGCCTACGAGCAGTACTTC. Translating gives CASNHGAYEQYF.

Concerning this clone itself: A junction end diverges from the germline sequence, so it may reflect a read error. Within the sample, other DNA sequences also encode this same CDR3. The chain employs TRBV4-2 and TRBJ1-5; 7 nucleotides line up with TRBD1. The CDR3 runs 17 residues. In germline, CDR1 is LGHNA, CDR2 YNFKEQ. The CDR3 sequence: CTSSQEAGGGNFQPQHF. For the CDR3, the DNA is TGTACCAGCAGCCAAGAAGCTGGAGGGGGCAACTTTCAGCCCCAGCATTTT.

The chain has TRBV7-6 and TRBJ2-3; weak D call: TRBD2 (5 bases). The CDR3 totals 13 residues. Per germline, CDR1 SGHVS and CDR2 FNYEAQ. The V and J ends lost 5 bases and 6 bases respectively, with 12 bases between them. The CDR3 loop reads CASSPDPGDTQYF. The CDR3 DNA sequence: TGTGCCAGCAGCCCGGACCCGGGGGATACGCAGTATTTT.

The V gene is TRBV11-2, the J gene TRBJ2-7; D is undetermined. CDR3 size: 11 residues. V was trimmed by 4 bases and J by 4 bases, leaving 5 bases between them. CDR1 SGHAT and CDR2 FQNNGV come from the germline V gene. The CDR3 protein is CASSYAYEQYF. In DNA, the CDR3 is TGTGCCAGCAGCTACGCGTACGAGCAGTACTTC.

This clone is a singleton in its sample. V is TRBV19 and J is TRBJ2-2; 12 nucleotides align to TRBD2. With 5 bases clipped from V and 7 bases from J, the junction kept 5 bases outside the gene matches. Germline CDR1 reads LNHDA; CDR2 reads SQIVND (reference sequence). The CDR3 loop spans 15 amino acids. As DNA, the CDR3 is TGTGCCAGTAGTGGCAGACTAGCGGGGGACGGGGAGCTGTTTTTT. This translates into CASSGRLAGDGELFF.

V and J are TRBV5-1 and TRBJ2-6; 13 nucleotides line up with TRBD2. CDR3 length: 19 amino acids. Germline CDR1 reads SGHRS; CDR2 reads YFSETQ. Germline trimming cut 4 bases from V and 4 bases from J; bases unmatched to any gene: 11. The CDR3 reads CASSKGTSGAPGGANVLTF. CDR3 DNA: TGCGCCAGCAGCAAAGGGACTAGCGGGGCCCCGGGAGGGGCCAACGTCCTGACTTTC. Based on the CDR3 plus reference TRBV5-1 and TRBJ2-6, the full variable domain is KAGVTQTPRYLIKTRGQQVTLSCSPISGHRSVSWYQQTPGQGLQFLFEYFSETQRNKGNFPGRFSGRQFSNSRSEMNVSTLELGDSALYLCASSKGTSGAPGGANVLTFGAGSRLTVL.

The V call is TRBV28, the J call TRBJ1-5, with unresolved D. Germline lookup yields CDR1 MDHEN and CDR2 SYDVKM. CDR3 size: 14 residues. V was cut by 3 bases and J by 4 bases, with 10 bases left in between. This chain's CDR3 is CASSLRGGNQPQHF. In nucleotides, the CDR3 is TGTGCCAGCAGTTTGCGGGGTGGGAATCAGCCCCAGCATTTT.

The chain links TRBV27 to TRBJ2-1; 9 nucleotides match TRBD2. The V gene's germline CDR1 is MNHEY and CDR2 SMNVEV (reference sequence). The V segment lost 0 bases and the J segment 3 bases; nucleotides outside the gene matches: 3. The CDR3 totals 16 residues. The CDR3 nucleotides are TGTGCCAGCAGTTTATCAGCGGGGGGCGTCTACAATGAGCAGTTCTTC. Translating it yields CASSLSAGGVYNEQFF.

In its sample, this clone was seen once. This sequence joins TRBV27 and TRBJ2-1; TRBD1 matches 7 bases. The CDR3 is 14 residues long. V lost 3 bases and J lost 2; bases outside the gene matches: 1. In germline, CDR1 is MNHEY, CDR2 SMNVEV (reference sequence). The DNA of the CDR3 is TGTGCCAGCAGTTTCACAGGGGCCTACAATGAGCAGTTCTTC. It specifies CASSFTGAYNEQFF.

This clone appeared a single time. The chain recombines TRBV6-5 with TRBJ1-6; TRBD1 aligns across 9 bases. Trimming cost V 0 bases and J 7 bases; bases outside gene matches: 1. Germline CDR1 and CDR2: MNHEY and SVGAGI. This CDR3 has 15 residues. CDR3: CASSYSGTGNSPLHF. DNA for the CDR3: TGTGCCAGCAGTTACTCCGGGACAGGGAATTCACCCCTCCACTTT.